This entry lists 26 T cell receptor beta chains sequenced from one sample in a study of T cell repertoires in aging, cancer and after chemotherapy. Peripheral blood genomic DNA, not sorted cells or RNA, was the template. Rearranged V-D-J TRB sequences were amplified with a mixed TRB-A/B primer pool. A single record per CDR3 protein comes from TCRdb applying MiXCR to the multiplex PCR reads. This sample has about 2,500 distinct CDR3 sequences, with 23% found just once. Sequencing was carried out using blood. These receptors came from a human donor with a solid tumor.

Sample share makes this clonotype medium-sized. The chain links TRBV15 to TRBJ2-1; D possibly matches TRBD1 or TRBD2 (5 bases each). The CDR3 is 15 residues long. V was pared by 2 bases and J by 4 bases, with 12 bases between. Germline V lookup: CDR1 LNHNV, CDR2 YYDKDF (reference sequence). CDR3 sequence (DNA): TGTGCCACCAGCAGAACCCGGGACGGATACAATGAGCAGTTCTTC. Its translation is CATSRTRDGYNEQFF. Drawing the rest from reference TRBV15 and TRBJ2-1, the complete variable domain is DAMVIQNPRYQVTQFGKPVTLSCSQTLNHNVMYWYQQKSSQAPKLLFHYYDKDFNNEADTPDNFQSRRPNTSFCFLDIRSPGLGDTAMYLCATSRTRDGYNEQFFGPGTRLTVL.

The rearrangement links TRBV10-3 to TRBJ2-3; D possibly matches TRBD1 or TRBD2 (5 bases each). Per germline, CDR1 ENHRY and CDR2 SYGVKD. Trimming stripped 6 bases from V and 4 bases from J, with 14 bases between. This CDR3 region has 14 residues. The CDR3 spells CAIRPGASADTQYF. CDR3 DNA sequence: TGTGCCATCAGGCCCGGGGCCAGCGCAGATACGCAGTATTTT.

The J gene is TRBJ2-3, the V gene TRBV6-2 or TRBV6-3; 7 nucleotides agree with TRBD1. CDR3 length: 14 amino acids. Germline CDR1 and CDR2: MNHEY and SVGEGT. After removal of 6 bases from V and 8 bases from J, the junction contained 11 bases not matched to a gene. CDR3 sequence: CASRATGILGTQYF. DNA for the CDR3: TGTGCCAGCAGGGCGACAGGGATCCTCGGTACGCAGTATTTT.

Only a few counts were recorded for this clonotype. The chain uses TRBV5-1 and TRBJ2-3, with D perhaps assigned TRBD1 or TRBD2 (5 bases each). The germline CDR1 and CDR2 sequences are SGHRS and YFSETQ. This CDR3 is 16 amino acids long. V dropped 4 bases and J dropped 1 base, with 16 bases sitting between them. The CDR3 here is CASSLTGAGGTDTQYF. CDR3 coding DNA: TGCGCCAGCAGCCTTACCGGGGCTGGGGGCACAGATACGCAGTATTTT. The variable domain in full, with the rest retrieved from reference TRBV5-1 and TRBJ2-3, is KAGVTQTPRYLIKTRGQQVTLSCSPISGHRSVSWYQQTPGQGLQFLFEYFSETQRNKGNFPGRFSGRQFSNSRSEMNVSTLELGDSALYLCASSLTGAGGTDTQYFGPGTRLTVL.

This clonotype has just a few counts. The CDR3 DNA is TGTGCCAGCAATTCCCTGGATCAGCCCCAGCATTTT. Protein sequence: CASNSLDQPQHF. V is TRBV6-5 and J is TRBJ1-5; unclear D gene. Germline V gives CDR1 MNHEY, CDR2 SVGAGI. The CDR3 loop spans 12 amino acids. Trimming took off 7 bases at V and 5 bases at J, with 9 bases between the two ends.

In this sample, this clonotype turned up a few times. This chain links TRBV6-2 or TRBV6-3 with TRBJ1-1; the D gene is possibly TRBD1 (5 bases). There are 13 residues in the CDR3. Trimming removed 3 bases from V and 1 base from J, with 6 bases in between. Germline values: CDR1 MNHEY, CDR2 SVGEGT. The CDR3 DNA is TGTGCCAGCAGTTATGGGGGGAACACTGAAGCTTTCTTT. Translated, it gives CASSYGGNTEAFF.

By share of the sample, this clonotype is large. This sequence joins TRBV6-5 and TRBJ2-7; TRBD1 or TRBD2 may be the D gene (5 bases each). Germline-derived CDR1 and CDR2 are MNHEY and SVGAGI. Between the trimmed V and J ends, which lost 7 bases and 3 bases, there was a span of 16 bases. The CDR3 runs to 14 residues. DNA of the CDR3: TGTGCCAGCACCCCCAGGGACGGCCTCTACGAGCAGTACTTC. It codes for CASTPRDGLYEQYF.

CDR3: CASSQDLGVPYEQYF. The CDR3 DNA reads TGCGCCAGCAGCCAAGATCTGGGGGTGCCCTACGAGCAGTACTTC. The rearrangement links TRBV4-1 to TRBJ2-7; the D call may be TRBD1 or TRBD2 (5 bases each). Trimming shortened V by 0 bases and J by 2 bases, and 11 bases separated the two germline ends. The CDR3 covers 15 residues. In germline, CDR1 is MGHRA, CDR2 YSYEKL.

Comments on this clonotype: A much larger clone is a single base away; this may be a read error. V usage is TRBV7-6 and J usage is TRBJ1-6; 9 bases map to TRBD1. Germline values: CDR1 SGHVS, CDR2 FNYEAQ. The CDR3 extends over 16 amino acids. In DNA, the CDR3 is TGTGCCAGCAGCGTACGATACAGGGGGCCAAATTCACCCATCCACTTT. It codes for CASSVRYRGPNSPIHF. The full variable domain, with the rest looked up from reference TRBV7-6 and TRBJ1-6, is GAGVSQSPRYKVTKRGQDVALRCDPISGHVSLYWYRQALGQGPEFLTYFNYEAQQDKSGLPNDRFSAERPEGSISTLTIQRTEQRDSAMYRCASSVRYRGPNSPIHFGNGTRLTVT.

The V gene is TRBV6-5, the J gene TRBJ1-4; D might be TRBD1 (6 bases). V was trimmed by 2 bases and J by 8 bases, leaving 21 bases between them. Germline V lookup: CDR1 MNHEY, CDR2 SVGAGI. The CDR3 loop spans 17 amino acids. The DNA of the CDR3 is TGTGCCAGCAGTTACCGGTCTGTCTCCGAAGGGGGAGAAAAACTGTTTTTT. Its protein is CASSYRSVSEGGEKLFF.

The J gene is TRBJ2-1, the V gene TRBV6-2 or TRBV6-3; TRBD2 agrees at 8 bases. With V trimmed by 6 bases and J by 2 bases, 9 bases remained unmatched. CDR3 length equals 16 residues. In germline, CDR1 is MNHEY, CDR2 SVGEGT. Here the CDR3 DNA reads TGTGCCAGCAGACGGGGGGGGGCGGGGACCTACAATGAGCAGTTCTTC. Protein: CASRRGGAGTYNEQFF.

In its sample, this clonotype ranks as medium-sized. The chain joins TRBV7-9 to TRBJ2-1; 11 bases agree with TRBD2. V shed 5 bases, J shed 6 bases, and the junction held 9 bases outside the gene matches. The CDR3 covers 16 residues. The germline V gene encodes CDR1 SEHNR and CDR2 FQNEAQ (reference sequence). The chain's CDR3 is CASSRIGSGGANEQFF. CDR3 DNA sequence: TGTGCCAGCAGCAGAATAGGTAGCGGGGGGGCCAATGAGCAGTTCTTC. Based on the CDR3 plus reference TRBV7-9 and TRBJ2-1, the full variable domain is DTGVSQNPRHKITKRGQNVTFRCDPISEHNRLYWYRQTLGQGPEFLTYFQNEAQLEKSRLLSDRFSAERPKGSFSTLEIQRTEQGDSAMYLCASSRIGSGGANEQFFGPGTRLTVL.

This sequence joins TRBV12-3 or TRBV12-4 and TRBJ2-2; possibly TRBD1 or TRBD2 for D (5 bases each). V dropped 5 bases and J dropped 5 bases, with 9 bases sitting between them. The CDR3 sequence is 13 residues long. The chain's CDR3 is CASSGGKTGELFF. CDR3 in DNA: TGTGCCAGCAGTGGGGGAAAAACCGGGGAGCTGTTTTTT.

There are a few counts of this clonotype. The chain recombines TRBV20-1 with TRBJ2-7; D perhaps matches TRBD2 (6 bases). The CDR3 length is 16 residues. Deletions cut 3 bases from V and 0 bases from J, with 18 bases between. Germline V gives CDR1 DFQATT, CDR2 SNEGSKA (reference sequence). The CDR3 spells CSARDPRGGSSYEQYF. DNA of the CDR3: TGCAGTGCTAGGGACCCCCGGGGAGGTTCCTCCTACGAGCAGTACTTC.

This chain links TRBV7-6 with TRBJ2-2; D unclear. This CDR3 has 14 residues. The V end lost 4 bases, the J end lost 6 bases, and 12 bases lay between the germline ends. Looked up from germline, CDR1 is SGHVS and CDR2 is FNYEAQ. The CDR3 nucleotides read TGTGCCAGCAGCTCCCCCCGGTGGGCCGGGGAGCTGTTTTTT. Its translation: CASSSPRWAGELFF. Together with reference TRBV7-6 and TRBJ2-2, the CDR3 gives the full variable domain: GAGVSQSPRYKVTKRGQDVALRCDPISGHVSLYWYRQALGQGPEFLTYFNYEAQQDKSGLPNDRFSAERPEGSISTLTIQRTEQRDSAMYRCASSSPRWAGELFFGEGSRLTVL.

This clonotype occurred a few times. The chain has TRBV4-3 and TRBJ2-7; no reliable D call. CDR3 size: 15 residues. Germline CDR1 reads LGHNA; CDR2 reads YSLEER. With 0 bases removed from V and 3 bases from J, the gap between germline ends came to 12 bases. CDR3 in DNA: TGCGCCAGCAGCCAAGAGCGTGCCCCCGGCTACGAGCAGTACTTC. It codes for CASSQERAPGYEQYF.

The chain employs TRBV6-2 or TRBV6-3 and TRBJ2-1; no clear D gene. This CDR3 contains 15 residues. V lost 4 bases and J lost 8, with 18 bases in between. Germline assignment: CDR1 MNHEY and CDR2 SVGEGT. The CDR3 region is CASSSEPDPGYEQFF. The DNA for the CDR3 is TGTGCCAGCAGTTCGGAACCGGACCCCGGGTATGAGCAGTTCTTC.

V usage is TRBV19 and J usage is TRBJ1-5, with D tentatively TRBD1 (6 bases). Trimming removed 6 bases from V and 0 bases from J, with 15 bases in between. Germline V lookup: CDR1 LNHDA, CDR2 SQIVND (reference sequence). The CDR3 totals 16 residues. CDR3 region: CASSLPDRASNQPQHF. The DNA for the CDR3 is TGTGCCAGTAGCTTACCGGACAGAGCTAGCAATCAGCCCCAGCATTTT.

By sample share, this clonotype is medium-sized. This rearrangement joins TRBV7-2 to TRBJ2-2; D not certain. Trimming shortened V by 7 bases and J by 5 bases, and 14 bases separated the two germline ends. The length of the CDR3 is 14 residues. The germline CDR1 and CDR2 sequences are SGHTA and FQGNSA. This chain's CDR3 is CASNLLGPTGELFF. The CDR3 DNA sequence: TGTGCCAGCAACTTGTTAGGGCCGACCGGGGAGCTGTTTTTT.

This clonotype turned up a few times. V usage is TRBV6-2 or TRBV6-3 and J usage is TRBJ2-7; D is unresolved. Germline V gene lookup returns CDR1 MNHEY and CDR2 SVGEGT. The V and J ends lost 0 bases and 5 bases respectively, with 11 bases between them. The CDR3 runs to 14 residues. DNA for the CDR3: TGTGCCAGCAGTTACTCGAGTACAGTGAACGAGCAGTACTTC. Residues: CASSYSSTVNEQYF.

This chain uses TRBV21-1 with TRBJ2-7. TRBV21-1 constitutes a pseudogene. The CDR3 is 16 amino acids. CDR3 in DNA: TGTGCCAGCAGCAACCCCACTAAGAAGAGCTACTACGAGCAGTACTTC. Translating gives CASSNPTKKSYYEQYF.

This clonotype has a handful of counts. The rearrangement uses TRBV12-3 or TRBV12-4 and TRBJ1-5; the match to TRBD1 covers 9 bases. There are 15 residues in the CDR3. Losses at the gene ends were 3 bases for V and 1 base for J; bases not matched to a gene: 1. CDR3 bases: TGTGCCAGCAGTTTGGGGACAGGGAGCAATCAGCCCCAGCATTTT. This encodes CASSLGTGSNQPQHF.

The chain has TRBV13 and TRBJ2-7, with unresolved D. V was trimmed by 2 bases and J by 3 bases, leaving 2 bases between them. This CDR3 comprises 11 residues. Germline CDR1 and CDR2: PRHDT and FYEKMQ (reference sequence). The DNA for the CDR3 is TGTGCCAGCAGCTTAAGCTACGAGCAGTACTTC. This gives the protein CASSLSYEQYF.

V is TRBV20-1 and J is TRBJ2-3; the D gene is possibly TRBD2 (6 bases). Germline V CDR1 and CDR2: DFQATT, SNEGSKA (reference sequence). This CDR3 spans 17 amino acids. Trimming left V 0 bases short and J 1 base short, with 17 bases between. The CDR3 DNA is TGCAGTGCTAGAGATCCCAAATGGGCTAGCGGCACAGATACGCAGTATTTT. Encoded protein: CSARDPKWASGTDTQYF.

CDR3 protein: CASSQADTQYF. The CDR3 DNA reads as TGTGCCAGCAGCCAAGCAGATACGCAGTATTTT. This rearrangement joins TRBV14 to TRBJ2-3; no reliable D call. V was pared by 1 base and J by 4 bases, with 0 bases between. Germline V CDR1 and CDR2: SGHDN, FVKESK. This CDR3 has 11 residues.

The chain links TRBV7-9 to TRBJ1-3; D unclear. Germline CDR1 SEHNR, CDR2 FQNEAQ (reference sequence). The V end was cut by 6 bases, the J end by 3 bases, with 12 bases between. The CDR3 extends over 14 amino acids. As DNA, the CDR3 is TGTGCCAGCAGGCCCACATCCTTTGGAAACACCATATATTTT. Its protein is CASRPTSFGNTIYF.